This record concerns one T cell receptor (beta chain) sequence. Its antigen remains unknown. The data originate from a study of shared clonotypes between healthy human individuals. The study's findings and limits: Clonotypes which were not shared had lower generation probabilities than clonotypes that all four donors shared.

As processed by the authors: Filtering differed for immunoSEQ, which gave only junction sequences without quality scores. Using immunoSEQ multiplex PCR, the repertoire was profiled, and TCRdb retains in-frame clones only, with some absent. V and J calls and clone size are given by that table; D and trimming were obtained from the DNA. This table holds around 620,000 clones, roughly 95% found once. CD45RO-negative cells were positively selected for CCR7, leaving out terminally differentiated effector memory CD45RA+ cells. Donors comprised healthy HIV-negative adults lacking recent acute infections or vaccinations. The V and J ends lost 7 bases and 3 bases, in that order; junction bases with no gene match: 3. Germline CDR1 and CDR2: SQVTM and ANQGSEA. This CDR3 has 11 amino acids.

The source material was naive CD8+ T cells sorted from blood. This clonotype was sampled from a woman under 40 in good health. The V and J genes are TRBV29-1 and TRBJ2-7; 7 bases fit TRBD1. CDR3 in DNA: TGCAGCGCCAGGGGGAACTACGAGCAGTACTTC. Residues: CSARGNYEQYF.